This T cell receptor (beta chain) was retrieved from a study of control samples from healthy donors and cancer patients. Only in-frame clones appear in the TCRdb table, and some are missing; sequencing was by immunoSEQ multiplex PCR. Among approximately 170,000 clones listed, around 95% were seen once. This sequence originates from a woman aged 55-70 years in good health. Input material: blood.

In DNA, the CDR3 is TGTGCCAGCAGGCAGGGGGGTGGGTCGCCCCTCCACTTT. Its translation is CASRQGGGSPLHF. V is TRBV2 and J is TRBJ1-6; 7 bases fit TRBD1. This CDR3 is 13 amino acids long. Germline CDR1 is SNHLY and CDR2 is FYNNEI. With 6 bases clipped from V and 13 bases from J, the junction kept 9 bases outside the gene matches.